These 9 T cell receptor beta chains were all obtained from the same sample, sequenced in a study of cytomegalovirus exposure and HLA in healthy donors. The PCR contained 60 Vbeta and 13 Jbeta primers. Using immunoSEQ multiplex PCR, the repertoire was profiled, and TCRdb retains in-frame clones only, with some absent. The data show 150,000 to 200,000 clones, just over 70% seen once. The sequenced sample was PBMCs. These receptors were collected from a man aged 18 to 30 in good health and CMV-seropositive.

The chain employs TRBV7-9 and TRBJ1-5; TRBD1 is a possible D gene (6 bases). The length of the CDR3 is 14 residues. With 4 bases removed from V and 4 bases from J, the gap between germline ends came to 11 bases. Looked up from germline, CDR1 is SEHNR and CDR2 is FQNEAQ (reference sequence). In DNA, the CDR3 is TGTGCCAGCAGCTCGCAGGGGCAAAATCAGCCCCAGCATTTT. Translated: CASSSQGQNQPQHF.

The V and J genes are TRBV19 and TRBJ1-5, with 8 bases lining up with TRBD1. The germline CDR1 and CDR2 sequences are LNHDA and SQIVND (reference sequence). This CDR3 has 15 residues. V was pared by 7 bases and J by 3 bases, with 8 bases of the junction left unmatched. The CDR3 here is CASKPWTGNNQPQHF. CDR3 DNA: TGTGCCAGTAAGCCTTGGACAGGGAACAATCAGCCCCAGCATTTT.

The V and J genes are TRBV19 and TRBJ1-1; a possible D gene is TRBD1 (5 bases). Per germline, CDR1 LNHDA and CDR2 SQIVND (reference sequence). V was shortened by 3 bases and J by 1 base, with 15 bases between the two germline ends. This CDR3 comprises 16 residues. The CDR3 protein is CASSITEGTPNTEAFF. The CDR3 nucleotides read TGTGCCAGTAGTATTACTGAGGGGACTCCGAACACTGAAGCTTTCTTT.

This chain joins TRBV10-3 and TRBJ2-2; TRBD2 might be the D (5 bases). V was pared by 5 bases and J by 3 bases, with 16 bases between. The V gene's germline CDR1 is ENHRY and CDR2 SYGVKD. The CDR3 sequence is 16 residues long. The CDR3 sequence is CAISPRAPGDTGELFF. The CDR3 nucleotides are TGTGCCATCAGTCCAAGAGCCCCCGGGGACACCGGGGAGCTGTTTTTT.

The chain carries TRBV5-4 and TRBJ1-2, with no clear D. Germline values: CDR1 SGHNT, CDR2 YYREEE (reference sequence). The CDR3 is 14 amino acids. V gave up 1 base and J gave up 6 bases, with 13 bases separating them. The CDR3 coding sequence is TGTGCCAGCAGCTTGATATCGGCAGGCCATGGCTACACCTTC. It is translated as CASSLISAGHGYTF.

The rearrangement uses TRBV5-1 and TRBJ2-5; TRBD1 matches 7 bases. Trimming cost V 4 bases and J 2 bases; bases outside gene matches: 5. Germline V gene sequence: CDR1 SGHRS, CDR2 YFSETQ. The CDR3 covers 14 residues. CDR3 DNA: TGCGCCAGCAGCCCAACGGGACAGCAAGAGACCCAGTACTTC. Its protein product is CASSPTGQQETQYF.

This rearrangement joins TRBV5-6 to TRBJ1-1; D is possibly TRBD1 (5 bases). Trimming removed 1 base from V and 5 bases from J, with 12 bases in between. Germline-derived CDR1 and CDR2 are SGHDT and YYEEEE. The CDR3 sequence is 14 residues long. The CDR3 coding sequence is TGTGCCAGCAGCTTGTCAGGGAGGGATACTGAAGCTTTCTTT. It encodes CASSLSGRDTEAFF.

The chain couples TRBV30 to TRBJ1-1, with D perhaps TRBD1 (6 bases). Germline V gene data show CDR1 as GTSNPN and CDR2 as SVGIG (reference sequence). The CDR3 sequence is 13 residues long. Deletions cut 6 bases from V and 1 base from J, with 12 bases between. CDR3 in amino acids: CACKTGWNTEAFF. The CDR3, as DNA: TGTGCCTGTAAAACAGGGTGGAACACTGAAGCTTTCTTT.

This chain links TRBV4-1 with TRBJ2-5, with 9 nucleotides matching TRBD2. The CDR3 covers 16 residues. The germline CDR1 and CDR2 sequences are MGHRA and YSYEKL. V was clipped by 3 bases and J by 3 bases; unmatched bases: 8. The CDR3: CASSQHSGGQEETQYF. For the CDR3, the DNA is TGCGCCAGCAGCCAGCATAGCGGGGGCCAAGAAGAGACCCAGTACTTC.